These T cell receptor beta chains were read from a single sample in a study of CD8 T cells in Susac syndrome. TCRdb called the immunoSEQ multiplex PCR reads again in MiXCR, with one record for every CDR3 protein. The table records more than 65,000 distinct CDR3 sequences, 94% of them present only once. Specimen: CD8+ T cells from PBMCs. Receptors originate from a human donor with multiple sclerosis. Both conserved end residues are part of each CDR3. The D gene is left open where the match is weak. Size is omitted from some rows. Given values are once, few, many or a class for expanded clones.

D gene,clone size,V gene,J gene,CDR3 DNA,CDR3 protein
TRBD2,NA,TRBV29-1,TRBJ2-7,TGCAGCGTTGTGCCCCCGGGGGGCTACGAGCAGTACTTC,CSVVPPGGYEQYF
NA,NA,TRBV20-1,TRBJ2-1,TGCAGTGCTTACCCGGGACTGACTCCCTACAATGAGCAGTTCTTC,CSAYPGLTPYNEQFF
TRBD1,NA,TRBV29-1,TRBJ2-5,TGCAGCGTTGAAGATCCCCAGGGGGCGAGGCAAGAGACCCAGTACTTC,CSVEDPQGARQETQYF
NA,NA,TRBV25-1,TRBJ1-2,TGTGCCAGCAGTGAATACAGGACTAACTATGGCTACACCTTC,CASSEYRTNYGYTF
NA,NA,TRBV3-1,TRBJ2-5,TGTGCCAGCAGCCAAGATCTGGAGGGAGAGACCCAGTACTTC,CASSQDLEGETQYF
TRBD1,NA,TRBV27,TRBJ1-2,TGTGCCAGCAGTTTATTGGGACAGGGGGTTGGCTACACCTTC,CASSLLGQGVGYTF
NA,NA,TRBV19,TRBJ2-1,TGTGCCAGTAGTATCGACAACACTGGTCGGTTCTTC,CASSIDNTGRFF
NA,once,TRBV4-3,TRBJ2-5,TGCGCCAGCAGCCAAGCTCGGTCCCCTACGGCCCAGTACTTC,CASSQARSPTAQYF
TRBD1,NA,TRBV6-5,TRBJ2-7,TGTGCCAGCAGCATGGGACAGGGAAGCTACGAGCAGTACTTC,CASSMGQGSYEQYF
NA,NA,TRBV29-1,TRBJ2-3,TGCAGCGTGACCAACGGTACGCAGTATTTT,CSVTNGTQYF
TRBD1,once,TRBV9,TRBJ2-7,TGTGCCAGCAGCGTAGGAGGACAGGCCTACGAGCAGTACTTC,CASSVGGQAYEQYF
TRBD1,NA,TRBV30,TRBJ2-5,TGTGCCTGGAGCGGGACAGGGGGTCCGGAGACCCAGTACTTC,CAWSGTGGPETQYF
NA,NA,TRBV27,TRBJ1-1,TGTGCCAGCAGTTTGTCGTGGGGGCCCATGAACACTGAAGCTTTCTTT,CASSLSWGPMNTEAFF
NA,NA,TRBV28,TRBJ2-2,TGTGCCAGCAGTTTATTGGGGGAGACCGGGGAGCTGTTTTTT,CASSLLGETGELFF
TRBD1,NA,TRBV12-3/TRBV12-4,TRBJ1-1,TGTGCCAGCAGTTCCAGGGGGGACGGGTACACTGAAGCTTTCTTT,CASSSRGDGYTEAFF
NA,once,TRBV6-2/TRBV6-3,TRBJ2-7,TGTGCCAGCAGTTATTTGGACGGCTACGAGCAGTACTTC,CASSYLDGYEQYF
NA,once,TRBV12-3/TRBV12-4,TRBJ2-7,TGTGCCAGCAGTTTAAGCCCCTCCTACGAGCAGTACTTC,CASSLSPSYEQYF
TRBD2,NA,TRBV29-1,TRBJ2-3,TGCAGCGTTGAGGGGGACTATAGACAGTCCACAGATACGCAGTATTTT,CSVEGDYRQSTDTQYF
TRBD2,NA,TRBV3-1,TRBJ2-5,TGTGCCAGCAGCCAAGTCGAAGGGAGGGTCCGGGAGACCCAGTACTTC,CASSQVEGRVRETQYF
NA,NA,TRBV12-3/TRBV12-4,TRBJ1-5,TGTGCCAGCAGTTTTGAACCGCAGCCCCAGCATTTT,CASSFEPQPQHF
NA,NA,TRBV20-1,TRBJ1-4,TGCAGTGCTAGAGGACGGGGGATGTTAGATGAAAAACTGTTTTTT,CSARGRGMLDEKLFF
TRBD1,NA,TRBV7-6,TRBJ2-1,TGTGCCAGCAGCCCCGGGACAGGGACCCTTAGATATGAGCAGTTCTTC,CASSPGTGTLRYEQFF
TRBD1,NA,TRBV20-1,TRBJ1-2,TGCAGTGCTAGCCTCCCCAGGGACAGATACTATGGCTACACCTTC,CSASLPRDRYYGYTF
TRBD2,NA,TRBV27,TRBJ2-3,TGTGCCAGCAGTTTATTGGGAGGGGTCACCACAGATACGCAGTATTTT,CASSLLGGVTTDTQYF
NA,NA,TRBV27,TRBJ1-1,TGTGCCAGCAGTGTGACTGGTACTGAAGCTTTCTTT,CASSVTGTEAFF
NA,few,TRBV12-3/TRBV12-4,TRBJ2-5,TGTGCCAGCACCACAGGAGAGACCCAGTACTTC,CASTTGETQYF
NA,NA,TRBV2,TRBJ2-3,TGTGCCAGCAGTGACTCTTATTTT,CASSDSYF
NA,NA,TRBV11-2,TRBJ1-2,TGTGCCAGCAGCTTAGAACGGGCGGATTATGGCTACACCTTC,CASSLERADYGYTF
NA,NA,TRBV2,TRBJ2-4,TGTGCCAGCAGTGGCAGGTGGGATCAGTACTTC,CASSGRWDQYF
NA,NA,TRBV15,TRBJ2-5,TGTGCCACCAGCACCCGGACAGCAGAGACCCAGTACTTC,CATSTRTAETQYF
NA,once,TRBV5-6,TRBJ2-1,TGTGCCAGCAGCTCAAAACCCGTCCCATACAATGAGCAGTTCTTC,CASSSKPVPYNEQFF
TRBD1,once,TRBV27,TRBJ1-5,TGTGCCAGCAGTCCCGGGACAGGGATGGGGGATAGCAATCAGCCCCAGCATTTT,CASSPGTGMGDSNQPQHF
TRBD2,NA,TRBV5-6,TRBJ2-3,TGTGCCAGCAGCTTAGCGGGGATTAGCACAGATACGCAGTATTTT,CASSLAGISTDTQYF
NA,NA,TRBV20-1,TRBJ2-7,TGCAGTGTTACAAGTGCCGGGACAAGGCCGACGTACGAGCAGTACTTC,CSVTSAGTRPTYEQYF
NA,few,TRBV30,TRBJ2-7,TGTGCCTGGAGGGGCTTGGGCTACGAGCAGTACTTC,CAWRGLGYEQYF
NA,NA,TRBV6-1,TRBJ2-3,TGTGCCAGCAGCCAATTGCCACACTTGGACAGCGCAGATACGCAGTATTTT,CASSQLPHLDSADTQYF
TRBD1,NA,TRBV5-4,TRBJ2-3,TGTGCCAGCAGCCAAGACAGGGCAGATACGCAGTATTTT,CASSQDRADTQYF
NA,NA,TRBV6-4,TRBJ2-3,TGTGCCAGCAGTGCCCGGGACCGGGCGTCAGATACGCAGTATTTT,CASSARDRASDTQYF
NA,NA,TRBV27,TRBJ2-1,TGTGCCAGCAGTTTTCCCGAGCAGTTCTTC,CASSFPEQFF
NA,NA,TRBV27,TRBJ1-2,TGTGCCAGCAGTTTATGGGGCCAGGGAGGGGACTATGGCTACACCTTC,CASSLWGQGGDYGYTF
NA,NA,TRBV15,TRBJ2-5,TGTGCCACCAGCAGAGTTGACAGACCCCAAGAGACCCAGTACTTC,CATSRVDRPQETQYF
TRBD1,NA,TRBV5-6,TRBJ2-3,TGTGCCAGCAGCCCCCCGGCGGGACAGGGTACAGATACGCAGTATTTT,CASSPPAGQGTDTQYF
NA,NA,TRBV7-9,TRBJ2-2,TGTGCCAGCAGCGACCCCGTGGACGGAGCCACCGGGGAGCTGTTTTTT,CASSDPVDGATGELFF
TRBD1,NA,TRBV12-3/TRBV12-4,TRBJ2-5,TGTGCCAGCAGTGCCGGACAGGGGGCGTCCCAAGAGACCCAGTACTTC,CASSAGQGASQETQYF
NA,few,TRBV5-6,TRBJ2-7,TGTGCCAGCAGCCACTCCTACGAGCAGTACTTC,CASSHSYEQYF
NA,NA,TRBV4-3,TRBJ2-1,TGCGCCAGCAGCCAAGTTGGGGGACAAGGTCTCTACAATGAGCAGTTCTTC,CASSQVGGQGLYNEQFF
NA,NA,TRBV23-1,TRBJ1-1,TGCGCCAGCAGTCACGGAGCCATGAACACTGAAGCTTTCTTT,CASSHGAMNTEAFF
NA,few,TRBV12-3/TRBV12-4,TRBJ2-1,TGTGCCAGCAGTTTCCCGGGCAATGAGCAGTTCTTC,CASSFPGNEQFF
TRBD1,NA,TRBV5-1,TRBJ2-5,TGCGCCAGCAGCTTGATGGGACAGCCCCAAGAGACCCAGTACTTC,CASSLMGQPQETQYF
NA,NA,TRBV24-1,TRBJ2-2,TGTGCCACCAGAGCCACCGGGGAGCTGTTTTTT,CATRATGELFF
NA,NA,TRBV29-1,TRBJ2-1,TGCAGCGTTGACGGGCAGGGGTATCTCAATGAGCAGTTCTTC,CSVDGQGYLNEQFF
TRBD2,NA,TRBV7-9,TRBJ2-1,TGTGCCAGCAGCTGGAGCGGGAGTGCAAATGAGCAGTTCTTC,CASSWSGSANEQFF
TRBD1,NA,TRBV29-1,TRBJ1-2,TGCAGCGTTGTCTTACTCCAGGGGAGCCAACGGACAGGGGGCGGTGGCTACACCTTC,CSVVLLQGSQRTGGGGYTF
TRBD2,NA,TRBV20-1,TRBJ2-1,TGCAGTGCTAGGACTAGCGGGGGCCGGAGCTCCTACAATGAGCAGTTCTTC,CSARTSGGRSSYNEQFF
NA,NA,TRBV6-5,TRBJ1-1,TGTGCCAGCAGTTACTCGGTCGGGGGTCGGGGGAACACTGAAGCTTTCTTT,CASSYSVGGRGNTEAFF
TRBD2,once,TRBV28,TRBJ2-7,TGTGCCAGCGACGGCGGGGGTAGCTCCTACGAGCAGTACTTC,CASDGGGSSYEQYF
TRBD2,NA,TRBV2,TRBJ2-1,TGTGCCAGCACAGCACTAGCGGGCCATGGCTCCTACAATGAGCAGTTCTTC,CASTALAGHGSYNEQFF
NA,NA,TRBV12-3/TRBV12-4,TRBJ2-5,TGTGCCAGCAGTTTAGCTACGATCGAGACCCAGTACTTC,CASSLATIETQYF
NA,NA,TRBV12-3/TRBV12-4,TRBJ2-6,TGTGCCAGCAGTCCCTGGACGGTCTCTGGGGCCAACGTCCTGACTTTC,CASSPWTVSGANVLTF